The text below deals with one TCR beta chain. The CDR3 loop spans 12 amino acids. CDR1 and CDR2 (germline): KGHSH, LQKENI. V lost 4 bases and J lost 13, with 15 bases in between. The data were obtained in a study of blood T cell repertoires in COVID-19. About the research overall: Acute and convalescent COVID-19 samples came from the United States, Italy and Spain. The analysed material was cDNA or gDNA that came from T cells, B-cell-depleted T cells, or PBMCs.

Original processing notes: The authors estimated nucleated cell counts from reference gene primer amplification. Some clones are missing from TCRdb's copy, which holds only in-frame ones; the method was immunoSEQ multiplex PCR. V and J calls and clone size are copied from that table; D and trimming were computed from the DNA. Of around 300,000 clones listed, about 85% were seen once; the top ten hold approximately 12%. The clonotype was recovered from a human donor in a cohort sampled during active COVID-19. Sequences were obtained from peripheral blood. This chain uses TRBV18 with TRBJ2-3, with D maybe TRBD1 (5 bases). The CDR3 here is CASSLQDSNKYF. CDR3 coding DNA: TGTGCCAGCTCACTACAGGATTCAAATAAGTATTTT.